This T cell receptor (beta chain) emerged from a study of blood T cell repertoires in COVID-19 (dated by TCRdb to about 2020). Some background on the complete study: Samples covering the acute and convalescent phases of COVID-19 were provided by collaborators in the United States, Italy and Spain. The material from the prospective study consisted of cDNA or gDNA derived from T cells, B-cell-depleted T cells, or PBMCs. Subjects who had been exposed to COVID-19, were actively infected with it, or had recovered from it provided the deeply sampled blood TCRbeta repertoires that made up the dataset. A freely available public database, intended as a resource for researchers studying the immune response to SARS-CoV-2, is where the repertoires were released. The samples were drawn from the first 160 participants of the ongoing ImmuneRACE study and from 1,254 subjects provided by 6 global collaborators. Sample metadata almost always included a de-identified subject ID, COVID-19 status, age in years and sex. Where available, HLA class I and class II types were taken from metadata supplied by the sample provider and were not determined by assay-based typing.

TCRbeta CDR3 regions were amplified from genomic DNA by means of the immunoSEQ Assay, a bias-controlled multiplex PCR. The authors processed their data as follows. The number of nucleated cells in each sample was estimated by amplification of reference gene primers within the assay. Sequence reads were collapsed and filtered to measure the absolute abundance of every unique TCRbeta CDR3 rearrangement. Productive Simpson clonality was computed per sample as the square root of Simpson's diversity index over productive rearrangements. TCRdb provides this immuneACCESS table in a form limited to in-frame rearrangements. Some clones are lacking; in checked studies, under half of them reflect an unresolved V gene, and why the rest are absent is not known. V, J and clone size are those of that table, while D and trimming were read from the DNA. The sample table holds over 250,000 clones, of which 65% to 90% were seen once. The top ten hold about 14% of the sample.

Paper-wide results and their limitations: How much clinical and demographic metadata was included differed by source and by participant, and the metadata was provided uncurated.

Between the V and J ends, shortened by 4 bases and 0 bases respectively, the junction contains 16 bases. The CDR3 has 17 amino acids, counting the end cysteine and phenylalanine. The entry retains the CDR3 DNA only, 51 bases that are in frame from base 1. The germline V gene gives CDR1 as SGHDN and CDR2 as FVKESK. The collaborating institutions used their own protocols to collect whole blood in K2EDTA tubes. For TCRbeta analysis, collaborator samples were shipped as frozen whole blood, as isolated PBMCs, or as DNA extracted from either sample type. About this clone: Its antigen is unknown. Base qualities were left out, and no much larger clone turns up one base away.

Sequenced: peripheral blood. The receptor comes from a human donor in a cohort sampled during active COVID-19. The V and J genes are TRBV14 and TRBJ1-3; TRBD1 is perhaps the D gene, given 6 matching bases. The DNA sequence is as follows: TGTGCCAGCAGCCTTTATGGTGGGGGCCGCTCTGGAAACACCATATATTTT. Its translation is CASSLYGGGRSGNTIYF. Here the CDR3 is joined to the reference TRBV14 and TRBJ1-3 genes, and the full variable domain is: EAGVTQFPSHSVIEKGQTVTLRCDPISGHDNLYWYRRVMGKEIKFLLHFVKESKQDESGMPNNRFLAERTGGTYSTLKVQPAELEDSGVYFCASSLYGGGRSGNTIYFGEGSWLTVV.